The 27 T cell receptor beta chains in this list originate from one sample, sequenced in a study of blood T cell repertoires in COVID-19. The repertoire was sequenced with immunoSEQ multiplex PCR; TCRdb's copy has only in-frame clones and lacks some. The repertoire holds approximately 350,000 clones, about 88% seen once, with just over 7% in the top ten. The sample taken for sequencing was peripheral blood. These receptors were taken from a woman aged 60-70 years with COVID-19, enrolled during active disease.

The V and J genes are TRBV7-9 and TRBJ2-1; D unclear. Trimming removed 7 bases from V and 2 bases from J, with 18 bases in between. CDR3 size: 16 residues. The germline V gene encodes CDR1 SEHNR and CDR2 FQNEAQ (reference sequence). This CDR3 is CASNIPRVPPYNEQFF. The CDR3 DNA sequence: TGTGCCAGCAACATACCTCGGGTCCCACCCTACAATGAGCAGTTCTTC.

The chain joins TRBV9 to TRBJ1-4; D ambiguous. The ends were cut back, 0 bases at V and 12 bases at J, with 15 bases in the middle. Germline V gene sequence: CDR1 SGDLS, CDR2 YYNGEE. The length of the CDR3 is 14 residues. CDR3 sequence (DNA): TGTGCCAGCAGCGTAGATTTAGCCGCTTGGGAACTGTTTTTT. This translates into CASSVDLAAWELFF.

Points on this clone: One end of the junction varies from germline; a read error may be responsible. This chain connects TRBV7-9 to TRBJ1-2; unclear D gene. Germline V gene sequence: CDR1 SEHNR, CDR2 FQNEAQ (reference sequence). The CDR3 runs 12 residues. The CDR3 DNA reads TGTGCCAGCAGCCTAGCCGACTATGGCTACACCTTC. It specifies CASSLADYGYTF. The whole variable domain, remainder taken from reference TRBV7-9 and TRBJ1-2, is DTGVSQNPRHKITKRGQNVTFRCDPISEHNRLYWYRQTLGQGPEFLTYFQNEAQLEKSRLLSDRFSAERPKGSFSTLEIQRTEQGDSAMYLCASSLADYGYTFGSGTRLTVV.

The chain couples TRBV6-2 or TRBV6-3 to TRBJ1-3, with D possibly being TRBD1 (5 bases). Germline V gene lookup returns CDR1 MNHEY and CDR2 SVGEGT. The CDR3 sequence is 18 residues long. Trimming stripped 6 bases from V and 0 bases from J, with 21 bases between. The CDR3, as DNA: TGTGCCAGCAGCCGTCCGGCGGGGCCAACTTTCTCTGGAAACACCATATATTTT. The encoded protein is CASSRPAGPTFSGNTIYF.

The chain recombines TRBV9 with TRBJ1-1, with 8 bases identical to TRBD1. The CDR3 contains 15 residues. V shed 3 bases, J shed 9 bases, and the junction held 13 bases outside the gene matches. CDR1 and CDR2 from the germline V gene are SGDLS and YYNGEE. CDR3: CASSARTGKGGKAFF. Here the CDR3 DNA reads TGTGCCAGCAGCGCCAGGACAGGGAAAGGTGGGAAAGCTTTCTTT.

The CDR3 protein is CASSAQMNTEAFF. CDR3 DNA sequence: TGTGCCAGCAGCGCCCAGATGAACACTGAAGCTTTCTTT. V gene TRBV7-3 combines with J gene TRBJ1-1; D unclear. Trimming pared 5 bases from V and 0 bases from J, leaving 7 bases between. Germline CDR1 is SGHTA and CDR2 is FQGTGA. The CDR3 totals 13 residues.

Here the CDR3 DNA reads TGTGCCAGCTCAGACAGCCCGAACACTGAAGCTTTCTTT. This codes for CASSDSPNTEAFF. The rearrangement joins TRBV18 to TRBJ1-1; TRBD1 is a possible D gene (5 bases). Germline V CDR1 and CDR2: KGHSH, LQKENI. CDR3 length: 13 amino acids. The ends were cut back, 5 bases at V and 1 base at J, with 8 bases in the middle.

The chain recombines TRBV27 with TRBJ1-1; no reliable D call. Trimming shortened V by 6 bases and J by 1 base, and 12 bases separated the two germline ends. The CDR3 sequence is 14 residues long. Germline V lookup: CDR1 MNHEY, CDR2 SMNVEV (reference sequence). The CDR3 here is CASREYEANTEAFF. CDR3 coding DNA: TGTGCCAGCAGGGAGTATGAGGCGAACACTGAAGCTTTCTTT.

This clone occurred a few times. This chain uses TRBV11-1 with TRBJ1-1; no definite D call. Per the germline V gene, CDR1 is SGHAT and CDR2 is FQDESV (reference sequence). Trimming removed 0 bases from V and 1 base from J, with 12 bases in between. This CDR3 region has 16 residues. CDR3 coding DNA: TGTGCCAGCAGCTTAGCGCTGTCAGGTGAGAACACTGAAGCTTTCTTT. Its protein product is CASSLALSGENTEAFF.

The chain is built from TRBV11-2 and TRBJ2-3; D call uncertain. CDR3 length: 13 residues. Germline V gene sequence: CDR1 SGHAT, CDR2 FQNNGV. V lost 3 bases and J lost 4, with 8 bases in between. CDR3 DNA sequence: TGTGCCAGCAGCTTTACATTATCAGATACGCAGTATTTT. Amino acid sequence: CASSFTLSDTQYF.

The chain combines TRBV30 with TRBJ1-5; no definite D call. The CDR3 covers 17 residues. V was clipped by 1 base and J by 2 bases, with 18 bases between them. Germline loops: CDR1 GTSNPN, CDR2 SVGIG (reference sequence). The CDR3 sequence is CAWSAATALYGNQPQHF. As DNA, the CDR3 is TGTGCCTGGAGTGCAGCAACAGCTTTATATGGCAATCAGCCCCAGCATTTT.

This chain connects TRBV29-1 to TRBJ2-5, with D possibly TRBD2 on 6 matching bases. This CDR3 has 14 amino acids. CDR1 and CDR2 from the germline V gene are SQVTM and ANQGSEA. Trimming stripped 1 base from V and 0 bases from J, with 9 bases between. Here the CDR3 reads CSVEGGEDQETQYF. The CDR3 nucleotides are TGCAGCGTTGAAGGGGGGGAGGACCAAGAGACCCAGTACTTC.

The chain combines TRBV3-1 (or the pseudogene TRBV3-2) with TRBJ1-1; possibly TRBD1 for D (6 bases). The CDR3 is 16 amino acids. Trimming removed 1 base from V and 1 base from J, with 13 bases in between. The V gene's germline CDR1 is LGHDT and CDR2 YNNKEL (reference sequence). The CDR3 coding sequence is TGTGCCAGCAGCCAAGGAGGGGGGGCTGGGAACACTGAAGCTTTCTTT. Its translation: CASSQGGGAGNTEAFF.

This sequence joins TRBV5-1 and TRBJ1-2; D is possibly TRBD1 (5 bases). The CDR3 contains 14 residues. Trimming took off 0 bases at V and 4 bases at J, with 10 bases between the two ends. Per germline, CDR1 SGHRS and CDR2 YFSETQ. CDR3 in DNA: TGCGCCAGCAGCTTGGATTTGGGGGGCTATGGCTACACCTTC. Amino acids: CASSLDLGGYGYTF.

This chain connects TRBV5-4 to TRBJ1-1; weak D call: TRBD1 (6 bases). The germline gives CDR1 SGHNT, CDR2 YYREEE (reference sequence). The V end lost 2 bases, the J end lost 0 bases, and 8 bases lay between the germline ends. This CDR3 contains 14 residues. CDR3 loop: CASSFRDMNTEAFF. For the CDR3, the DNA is TGTGCCAGCAGCTTTCGGGACATGAACACTGAAGCTTTCTTT.

CDR3 in DNA: TGTGCCAGCAGCAACGCGGGCAAACCTGGCTACACCTTC. It is translated as CASSNAGKPGYTF. The chain employs TRBV7-9 and TRBJ1-2; D remains ambiguous. CDR3 length: 13 residues. Trimming took 5 bases from V and 7 from J, leaving 14 bases between them. In germline, CDR1 is SEHNR, CDR2 FQNEAQ (reference sequence).

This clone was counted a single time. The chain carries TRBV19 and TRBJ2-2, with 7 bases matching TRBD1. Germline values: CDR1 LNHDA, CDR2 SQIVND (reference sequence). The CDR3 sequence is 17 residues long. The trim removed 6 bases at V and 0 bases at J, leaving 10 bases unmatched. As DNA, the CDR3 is TGTGCCAGTAGGGAGACAGGGAAGCGAGCGAACACCGGGGAGCTGTTTTTT. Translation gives CASRETGKRANTGELFF.

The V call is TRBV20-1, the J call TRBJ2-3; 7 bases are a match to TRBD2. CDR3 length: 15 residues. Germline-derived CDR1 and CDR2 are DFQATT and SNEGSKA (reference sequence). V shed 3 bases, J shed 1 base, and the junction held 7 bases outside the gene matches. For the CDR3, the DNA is TGCAGTGCTAGTAAAGCGGGGACTCGCACAGATACGCAGTATTTT. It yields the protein CSASKAGTRTDTQYF.

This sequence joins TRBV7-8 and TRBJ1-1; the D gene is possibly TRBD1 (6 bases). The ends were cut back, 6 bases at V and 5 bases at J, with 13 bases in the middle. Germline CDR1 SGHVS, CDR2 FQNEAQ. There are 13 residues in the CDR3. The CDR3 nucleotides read TGTGCCAGCAGAAGGACAGAGGGGACTGAAGCTTTCTTT. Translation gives CASRRTEGTEAFF.

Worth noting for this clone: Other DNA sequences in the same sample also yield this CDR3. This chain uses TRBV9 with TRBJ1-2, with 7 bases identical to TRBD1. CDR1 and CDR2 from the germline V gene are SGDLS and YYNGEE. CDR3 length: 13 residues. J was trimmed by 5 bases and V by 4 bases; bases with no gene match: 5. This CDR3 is CASSPGTVYGYTF. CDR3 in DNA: TGTGCCAGCAGCCCCGGGACAGTTTATGGCTACACCTTC. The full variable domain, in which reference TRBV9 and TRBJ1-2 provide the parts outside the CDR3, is DSGVTQTPKHLITATGQRVTLRCSPRSGDLSVYWYQQSLDQGLQFLIQYYNGEERAKGNILERFSAQQFPDLHSELNLSSLELGDSALYFCASSPGTVYGYTFGSGTRLTVV.

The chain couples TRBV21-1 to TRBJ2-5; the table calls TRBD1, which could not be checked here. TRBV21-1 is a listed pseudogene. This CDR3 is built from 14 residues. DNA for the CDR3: TGTGCCAGCAGCAAACCGGCCACAGGGGAGACCCAGTACTTC. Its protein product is CASSKPATGETQYF.

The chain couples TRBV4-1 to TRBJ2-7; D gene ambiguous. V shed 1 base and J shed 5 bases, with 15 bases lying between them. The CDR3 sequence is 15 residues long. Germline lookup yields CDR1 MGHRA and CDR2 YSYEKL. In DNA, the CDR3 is TGCGCCAGCAGCCAAGCTCAAGGAGAAATCAACGAGCAGTACTTC. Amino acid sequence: CASSQAQGEINEQYF.

CDR3 sequence reads: CASSFPPLYEQYF. CDR3 sequence (DNA): TGTGCCAGCAGCTTCCCCCCCCTATACGAGCAGTACTTC. The V call is TRBV11-3, the J call TRBJ2-7, with D unclear. CDR3 size: 13 residues. Germline V gene sequence: CDR1 SGHNT, CDR2 YENEEA. Trimming pared 3 bases from V and 4 bases from J, leaving 10 bases between.

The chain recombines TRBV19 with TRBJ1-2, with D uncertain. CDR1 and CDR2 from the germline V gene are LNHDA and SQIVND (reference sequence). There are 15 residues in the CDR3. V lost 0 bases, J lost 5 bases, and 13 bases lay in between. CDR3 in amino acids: CASSIDPLTGYGYTF. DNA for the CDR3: TGTGCCAGTAGTATAGATCCCCTGACGGGTTATGGCTACACCTTC.

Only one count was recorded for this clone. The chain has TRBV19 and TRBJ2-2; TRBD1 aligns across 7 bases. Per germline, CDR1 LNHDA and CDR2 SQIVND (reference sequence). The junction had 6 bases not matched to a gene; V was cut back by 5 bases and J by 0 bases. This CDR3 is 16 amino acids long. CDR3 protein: CASSSGQYTNTGELFF. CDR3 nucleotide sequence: TGTGCCAGTAGTTCGGGACAGTACACGAACACCGGGGAGCTGTTTTTT.

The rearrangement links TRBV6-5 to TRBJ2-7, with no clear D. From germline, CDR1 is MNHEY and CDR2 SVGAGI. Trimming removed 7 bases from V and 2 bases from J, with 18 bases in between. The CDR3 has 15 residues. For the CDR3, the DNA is TGTGCCAGCAACACCGCGGCCCCGGTAACCTACGAGCAGTACTTC. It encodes CASNTAAPVTYEQYF.

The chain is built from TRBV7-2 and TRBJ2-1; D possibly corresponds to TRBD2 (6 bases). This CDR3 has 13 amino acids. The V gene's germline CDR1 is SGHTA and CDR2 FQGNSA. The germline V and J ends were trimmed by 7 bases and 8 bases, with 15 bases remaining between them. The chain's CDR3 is CASNSWASDEQFF. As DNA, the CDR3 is TGTGCCAGCAACTCCTGGGCTAGCGATGAGCAGTTCTTC.